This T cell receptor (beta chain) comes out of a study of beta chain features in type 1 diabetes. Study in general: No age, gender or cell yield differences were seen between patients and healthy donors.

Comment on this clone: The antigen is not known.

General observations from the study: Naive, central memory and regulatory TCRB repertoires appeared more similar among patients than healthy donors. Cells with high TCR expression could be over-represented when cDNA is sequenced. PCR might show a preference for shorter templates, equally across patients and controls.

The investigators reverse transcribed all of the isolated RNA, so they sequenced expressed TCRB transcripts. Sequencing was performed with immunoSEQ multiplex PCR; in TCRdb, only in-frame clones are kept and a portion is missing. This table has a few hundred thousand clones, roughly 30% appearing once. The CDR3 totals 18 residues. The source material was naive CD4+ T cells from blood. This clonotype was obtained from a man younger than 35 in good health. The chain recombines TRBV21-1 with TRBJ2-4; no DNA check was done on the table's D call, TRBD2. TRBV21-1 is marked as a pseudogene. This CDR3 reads CASSTTGQRGIAKNIQYF. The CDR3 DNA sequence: TGTGCCAGCAGCACTACGGGACAGCGGGGGATAGCCAAAAACATTCAGTACTTC.